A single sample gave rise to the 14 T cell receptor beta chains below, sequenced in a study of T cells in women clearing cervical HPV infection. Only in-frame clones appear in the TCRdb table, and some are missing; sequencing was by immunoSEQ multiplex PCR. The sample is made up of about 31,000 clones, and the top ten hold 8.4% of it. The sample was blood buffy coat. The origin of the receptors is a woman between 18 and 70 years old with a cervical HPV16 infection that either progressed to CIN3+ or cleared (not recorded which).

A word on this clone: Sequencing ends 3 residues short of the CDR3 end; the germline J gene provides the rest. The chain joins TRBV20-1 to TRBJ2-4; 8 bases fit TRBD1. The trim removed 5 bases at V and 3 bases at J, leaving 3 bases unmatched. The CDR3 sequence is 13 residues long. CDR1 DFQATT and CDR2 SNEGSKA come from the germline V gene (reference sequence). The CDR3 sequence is CSAGQGVKNIQYF. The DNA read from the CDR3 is TGCAGTGCTGGACAGGGTGTCAAAAACATT.

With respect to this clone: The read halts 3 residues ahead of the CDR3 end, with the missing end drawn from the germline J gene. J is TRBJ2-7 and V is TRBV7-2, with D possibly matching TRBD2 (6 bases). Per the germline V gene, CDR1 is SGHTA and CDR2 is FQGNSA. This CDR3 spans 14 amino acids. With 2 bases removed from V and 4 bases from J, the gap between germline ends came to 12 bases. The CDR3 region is CASSLSGGGYEQYF. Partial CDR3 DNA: TGTGCCAGCAGCTTAAGTGGAGGAGGGTACGAG.

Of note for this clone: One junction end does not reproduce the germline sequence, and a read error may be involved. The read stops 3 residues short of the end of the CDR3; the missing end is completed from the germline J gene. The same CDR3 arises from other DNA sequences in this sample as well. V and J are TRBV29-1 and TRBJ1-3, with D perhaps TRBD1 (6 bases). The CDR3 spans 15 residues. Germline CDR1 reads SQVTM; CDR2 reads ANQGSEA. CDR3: CSVSDRTGSGNTIYF. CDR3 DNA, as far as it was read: TGCAGCGTTTCTGACAGGACCGGCTCTGGAAACACT. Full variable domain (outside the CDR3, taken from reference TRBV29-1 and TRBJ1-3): SAVISQKPSRDICQRGTSLTIQCQVDSQVTMMFWYRQQPGQSLTLIATANQGSEATYESGFVIDKFPISRPNLTFSTLTVSNMSPEDSSIYLCSVSDRTGSGNTIYFGEGSWLTVV.

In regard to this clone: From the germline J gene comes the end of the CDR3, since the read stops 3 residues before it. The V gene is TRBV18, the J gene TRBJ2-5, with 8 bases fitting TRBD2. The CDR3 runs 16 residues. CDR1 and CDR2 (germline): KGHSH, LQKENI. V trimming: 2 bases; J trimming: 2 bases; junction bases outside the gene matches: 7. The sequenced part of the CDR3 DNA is TGTGCCAGCTCACCAAGGGTAGCGGGGCGACAAGAGACC. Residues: CASSPRVAGRQET. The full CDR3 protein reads CASSPRVAGRQETQYF.

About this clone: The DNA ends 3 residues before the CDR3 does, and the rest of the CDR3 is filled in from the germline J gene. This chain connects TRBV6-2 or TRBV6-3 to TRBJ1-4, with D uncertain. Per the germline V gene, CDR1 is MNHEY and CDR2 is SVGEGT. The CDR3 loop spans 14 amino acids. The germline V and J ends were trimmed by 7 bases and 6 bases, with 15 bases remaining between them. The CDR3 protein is CASTRTGRDEKLFF. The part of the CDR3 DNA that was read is TGTGCCAGCACCCGGACTGGGAGGGATGAAAAA.

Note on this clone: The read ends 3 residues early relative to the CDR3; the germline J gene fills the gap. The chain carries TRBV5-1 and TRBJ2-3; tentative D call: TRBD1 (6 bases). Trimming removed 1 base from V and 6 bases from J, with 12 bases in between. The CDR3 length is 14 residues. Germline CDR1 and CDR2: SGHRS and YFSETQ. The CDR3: CASSLMGARDTQYF. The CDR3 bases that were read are TGCGCCAGCAGCTTGATGGGGGCCAGGGATACG. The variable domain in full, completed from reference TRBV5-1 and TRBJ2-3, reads KAGVTQTPRYLIKTRGQQVTLSCSPISGHRSVSWYQQTPGQGLQFLFEYFSETQRNKGNFPGRFSGRQFSNSRSEMNVSTLELGDSALYLCASSLMGARDTQYFGPGTRLTVL.

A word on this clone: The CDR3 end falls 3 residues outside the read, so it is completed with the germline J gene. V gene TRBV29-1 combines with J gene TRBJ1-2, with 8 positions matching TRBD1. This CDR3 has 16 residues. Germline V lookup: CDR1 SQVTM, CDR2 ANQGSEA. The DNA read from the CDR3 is TGCAGCGTTGTTCGGGCAGGGGGCTCCTCGGGAAGCGAC. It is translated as CSVVRAGGSSGSD. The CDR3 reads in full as CSVVRAGGSSGSDYTF.

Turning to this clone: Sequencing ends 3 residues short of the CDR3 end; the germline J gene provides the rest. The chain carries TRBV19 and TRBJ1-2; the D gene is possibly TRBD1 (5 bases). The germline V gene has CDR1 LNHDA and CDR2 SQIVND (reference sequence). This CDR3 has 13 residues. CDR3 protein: CASRPSGGYDYTF. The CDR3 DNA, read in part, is TGTGCCAGTAGGCCCAGCGGGGGATACGAC.

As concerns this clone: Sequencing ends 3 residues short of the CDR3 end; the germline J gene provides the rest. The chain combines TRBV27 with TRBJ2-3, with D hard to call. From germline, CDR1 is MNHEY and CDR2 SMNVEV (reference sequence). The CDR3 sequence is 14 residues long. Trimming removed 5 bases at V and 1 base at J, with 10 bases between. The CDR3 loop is CASSPILRTDTQYF. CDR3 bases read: TGTGCCAGCAGTCCTATCCTCCGCACAGATACG.

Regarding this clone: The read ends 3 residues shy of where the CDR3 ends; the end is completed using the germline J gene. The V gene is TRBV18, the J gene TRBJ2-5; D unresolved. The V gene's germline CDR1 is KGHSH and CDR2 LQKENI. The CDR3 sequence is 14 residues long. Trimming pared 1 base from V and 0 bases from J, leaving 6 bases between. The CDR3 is CASSPRGNQETQYF. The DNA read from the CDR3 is TGTGCCAGCTCACCACGCGGAAACCAAGAGACC.

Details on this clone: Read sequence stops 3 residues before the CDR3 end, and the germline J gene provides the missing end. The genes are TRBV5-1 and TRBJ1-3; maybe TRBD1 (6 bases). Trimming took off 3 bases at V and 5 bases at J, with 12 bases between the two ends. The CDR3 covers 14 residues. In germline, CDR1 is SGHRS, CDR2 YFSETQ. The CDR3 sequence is CASSSGQLRNTIYF. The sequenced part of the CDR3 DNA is TGCGCCAGCAGCTCGGGACAACTGAGAAACACC.

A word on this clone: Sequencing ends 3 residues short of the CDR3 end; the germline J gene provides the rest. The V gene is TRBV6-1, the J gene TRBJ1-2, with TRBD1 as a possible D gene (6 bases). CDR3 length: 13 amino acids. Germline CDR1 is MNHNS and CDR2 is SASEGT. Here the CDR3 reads CASSGQVQDDYTF. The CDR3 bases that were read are TGTGCCAGCAGTGGACAGGTACAAGACGAC.

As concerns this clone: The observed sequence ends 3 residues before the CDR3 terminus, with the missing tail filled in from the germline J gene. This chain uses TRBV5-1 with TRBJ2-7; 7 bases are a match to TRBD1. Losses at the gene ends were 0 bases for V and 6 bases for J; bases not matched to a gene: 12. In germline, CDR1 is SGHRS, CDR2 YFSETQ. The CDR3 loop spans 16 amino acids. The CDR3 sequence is CASSLEGGSVWREQYF. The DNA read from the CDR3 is TGCGCCAGCAGCTTGGAAGGGGGCTCGGTATGGCGCGAG.

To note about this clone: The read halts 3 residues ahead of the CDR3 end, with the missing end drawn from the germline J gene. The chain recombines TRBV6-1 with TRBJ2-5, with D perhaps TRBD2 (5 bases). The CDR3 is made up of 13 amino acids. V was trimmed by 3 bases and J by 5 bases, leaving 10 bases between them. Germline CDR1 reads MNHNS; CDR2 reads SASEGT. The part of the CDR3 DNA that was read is TGTGCCAGCAGTGAGAGGGTGCTGGAGACC. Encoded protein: CASSERVLET. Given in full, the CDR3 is CASSERVLETQYF.